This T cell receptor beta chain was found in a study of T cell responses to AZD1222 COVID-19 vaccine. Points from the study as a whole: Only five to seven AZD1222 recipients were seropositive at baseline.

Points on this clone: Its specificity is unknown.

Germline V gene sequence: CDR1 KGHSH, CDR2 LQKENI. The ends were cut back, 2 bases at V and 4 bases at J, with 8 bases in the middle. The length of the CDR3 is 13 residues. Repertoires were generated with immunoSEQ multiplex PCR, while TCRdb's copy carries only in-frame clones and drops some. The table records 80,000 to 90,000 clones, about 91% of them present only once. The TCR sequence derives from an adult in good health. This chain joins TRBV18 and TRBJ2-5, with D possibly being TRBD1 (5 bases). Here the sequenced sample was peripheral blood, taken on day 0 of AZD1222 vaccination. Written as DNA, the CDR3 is TGTGCCAGCTCACCAGCAGGGTCAGAGACCCAGTACTTC. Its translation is CASSPAGSETQYF.